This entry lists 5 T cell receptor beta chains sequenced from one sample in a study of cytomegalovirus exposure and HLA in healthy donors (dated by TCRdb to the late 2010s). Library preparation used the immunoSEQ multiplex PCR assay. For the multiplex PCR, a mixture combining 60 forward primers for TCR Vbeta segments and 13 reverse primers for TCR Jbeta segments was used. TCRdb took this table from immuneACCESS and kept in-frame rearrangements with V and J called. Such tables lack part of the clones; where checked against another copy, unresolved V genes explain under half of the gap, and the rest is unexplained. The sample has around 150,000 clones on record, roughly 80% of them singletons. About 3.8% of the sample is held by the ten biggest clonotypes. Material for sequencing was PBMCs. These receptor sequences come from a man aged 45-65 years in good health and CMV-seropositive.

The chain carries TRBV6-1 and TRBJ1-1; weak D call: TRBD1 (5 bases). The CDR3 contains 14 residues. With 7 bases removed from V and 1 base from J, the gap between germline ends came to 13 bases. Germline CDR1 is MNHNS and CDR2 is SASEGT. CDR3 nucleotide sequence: TGTGCCAGCATCAATGGGGGGGGGAACACTGAAGCTTTCTTT. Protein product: CASINGGGNTEAFF.

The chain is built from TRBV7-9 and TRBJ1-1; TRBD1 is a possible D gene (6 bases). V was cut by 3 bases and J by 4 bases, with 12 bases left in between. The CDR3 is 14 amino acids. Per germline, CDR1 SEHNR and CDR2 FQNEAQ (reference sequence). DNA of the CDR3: TGTGCCAGCAGCTTGAGTACAGGGTTCACTGAAGCTTTCTTT. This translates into CASSLSTGFTEAFF.

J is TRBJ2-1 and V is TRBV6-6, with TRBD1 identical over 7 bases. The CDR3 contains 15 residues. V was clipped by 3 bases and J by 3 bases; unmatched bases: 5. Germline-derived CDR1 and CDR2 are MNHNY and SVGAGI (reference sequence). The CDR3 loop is CASSYKRGLYNEQFF. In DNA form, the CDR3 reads TGTGCCAGCAGTTATAAGAGGGGGCTCTACAATGAGCAGTTCTTC.

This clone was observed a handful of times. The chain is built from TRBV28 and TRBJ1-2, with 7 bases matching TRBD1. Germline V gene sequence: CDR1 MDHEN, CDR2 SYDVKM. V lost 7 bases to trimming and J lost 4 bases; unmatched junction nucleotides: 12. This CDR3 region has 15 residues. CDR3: CASNMITGQLYGYTF. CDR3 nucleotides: TGTGCCAGCAACATGATTACGGGACAGCTCTATGGCTACACCTTC.

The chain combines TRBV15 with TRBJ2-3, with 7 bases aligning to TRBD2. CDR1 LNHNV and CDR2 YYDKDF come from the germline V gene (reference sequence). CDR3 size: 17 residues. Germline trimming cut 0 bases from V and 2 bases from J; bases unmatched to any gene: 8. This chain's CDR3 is CATSRDRYGGNTDTQYF. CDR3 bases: TGTGCCACCAGCAGAGATCGGTACGGGGGGAACACAGATACGCAGTATTTT.